The rows below give T cell receptor beta chains drawn from one sample of a study of Graves' ophthalmopathy and Graves' hyperthyroidism. TCRdb reprocessed the multiplex PCR reads via MiXCR and lists one record per CDR3 protein. This sample has 200,000 to 300,000 distinct CDR3 sequences, with 45% found just once. Sample: peripheral blood. The receptors come from an adult man with Graves' ophthalmopathy. Both conserved end residues are part of each CDR3. Fields, in order: clone size, J gene, V gene, CDR3 protein. Clone size, where shown, is once, few, many, or a class for clones that have expanded.

>once|TRBJ2-7|TRBV10-3
CASSYADAGDEQYF
>NA|TRBJ1-3|TRBV7-9
CASSEPGQGSSGNTIYF
>NA|TRBJ1-6|TRBV9
CARADLVSPLHF
>NA|TRBJ1-2|TRBV14
CASSPQTGGYTF
>NA|TRBJ2-3|TRBV29-1
CSLWNPVTDTQYF
>few|TRBJ2-2|TRBV2
CASSLVVAGELFF
>few|TRBJ2-5|TRBV7-3
CASSPGQGRVETQYF
>NA|TRBJ1-5|TRBV29-1
CSVGAQPGDSNQPQHF
>few|TRBJ2-5|TRBV7-8
CASSLVGDQETQYF
>many|TRBJ2-2|TRBV7-9
CASKPSVDTGELFF
>many|TRBJ1-4|TRBV9
CASSVGSGPMEKLFF
>NA|TRBJ2-7|TRBV7-6
CASSSRQGTDEQYF
>few|TRBJ1-1|TRBV13
CASSLNGEAFF
>few|TRBJ1-1|TRBV20-1
CSASQRSEAFF
>NA|TRBJ1-4|TRBV12-3/TRBV12-4
CASSYSGEKLFF
>NA|TRBJ2-7|TRBV19
CASSSLQGAYEQYF
>few|TRBJ2-7|TRBV7-9
CASSLDPDPKQYF
>NA|TRBJ1-5|TRBV2
CASSQGVSNQPQHF
>NA|TRBJ1-3|TRBV6-5
CASSEGQISGNTIYF
>few|TRBJ1-1|TRBV7-9
CASTTPGRGGTEAFF
>NA|TRBJ1-2|TRBV20-1
CSAFPPNYGYTF
>NA|TRBJ2-7|TRBV29-1
CSVEQGPYEQYF
>NA|TRBJ1-6|TRBV10-2
CASSEYRGNSPLHF
>once|TRBJ2-7|TRBV7-8
CASSPFLDEQYF
>NA|TRBJ2-5|TRBV12-3/TRBV12-4
CASSPRTSGGSETQYF
>NA|TRBJ2-3|TRBV20-1
CSASPRLAGGRRDTQYF